This is a list of T cell receptor beta chains from one sample in a study of blood T cell repertoires in COVID-19. Libraries were prepared by immunoSEQ multiplex PCR; TCRdb keeps only in-frame clonotypes and omits some of them. The sample carries about 86,000 clones, roughly 88% recorded once. Sequencing input: peripheral blood. These receptors all stem from a woman of 80 years or more with active or convalescent COVID-19. Each CDR3 is given with its conserved first and last residue. The order of the fields is clone size, D gene, V gene, CDR3 length, J gene, CDR3 protein, CDR3 DNA. A D gene is named only where the DNA matches it firmly. Expanded clones get a size class; other rows say once, few or many, or leave the size out.

size: .; D: TRBD1; V: TRBV28; length: 14; J: TRBJ1-2; CDR3: CASSYWGQIYGYTF; DNA: TGTGCCAGCAGTTACTGGGGACAGATATATGGCTACACCTTC
size: .; D: .; V: TRBV9; length: 15; J: TRBJ1-6; CDR3: CASSVNHQGNSPLHF; DNA: TGTGCCAGCAGCGTAAATCATCAGGGTAATTCACCCCTCCACTTT
size: .; D: .; V: TRBV19; length: 14; J: TRBJ1-6; CDR3: CASSSRTGNSPLHF; DNA: TGTGCCAGTAGTTCACGGACTGGGAATTCACCCCTCCACTTT
size: .; D: TRBD1; V: TRBV29-1; length: 14; J: TRBJ1-3; CDR3: CSVGADRAGNTIYF; DNA: TGCAGCGTTGGAGCGGACAGGGCTGGAAACACCATATATTTT
size: .; D: TRBD1; V: TRBV5-6; length: 15; J: TRBJ1-6; CDR3: CASSWGQGHNSPLHF; DNA: TGTGCCAGCAGCTGGGGACAGGGGCACAATTCACCCCTCCACTTT
size: once; D: .; V: TRBV19; length: 17; J: TRBJ1-5; CDR3: CASIIGRGKDSNQPQHF; DNA: TGTGCCAGTATCATAGGGAGGGGAAAAGATAGCAATCAGCCCCAGCATTTT
size: .; D: .; V: TRBV6-6; length: 15; J: TRBJ2-7; CDR3: CASSYSNVGGYEQYF; DNA: TGTGCCAGCAGTTACTCGAATGTGGGGGGCTACGAGCAGTACTTC
size: .; D: .; V: TRBV5-1; length: 15; J: TRBJ1-1; CDR3: CASSLVASYNTEAFF; DNA: TGCGCCAGCAGCTTGGTAGCCAGCTATAACACTGAAGCTTTCTTT
size: .; D: .; V: TRBV27; length: 15; J: TRBJ1-2; CDR3: CASSELGGVDYGYTF; DNA: TGTGCCAGCAGTGAATTGGGGGGAGTTGACTATGGCTACACCTTC
size: .; D: TRBD1; V: TRBV29-1; length: 14; J: TRBJ1-1; CDR3: CSAWTGIAMTEAFF; DNA: TGCAGCGCTTGGACAGGGATCGCTATGACTGAAGCTTTCTTT
size: .; D: .; V: TRBV6-6; length: 16; J: TRBJ2-4; CDR3: CASSYPAGLAKNIQYF; DNA: TGTGCCAGCAGTTACCCGGCAGGCCTAGCCAAAAACATTCAGTACTTC
size: .; D: TRBD1; V: TRBV9; length: 14; J: TRBJ1-2; CDR3: CASPGTGFWYGYTF; DNA: TGTGCCAGCCCCGGGACAGGGTTTTGGTATGGCTACACCTTC
size: .; D: .; V: TRBV7-7; length: 13; J: TRBJ1-1; CDR3: CASSQMQGAEAFF; DNA: TGTGCTAGCAGCCAAATGCAGGGCGCTGAAGCTTTCTTT
size: few; D: .; V: TRBV30; length: 14; J: TRBJ1-1; CDR3: CAWSTTPLGGRAFF; DNA: TGTGCCTGGAGTACTACCCCGTTGGGGGGTAGAGCTTTCTTT
size: .; D: .; V: TRBV5-1; length: 14; J: TRBJ1-6; CDR3: CAILVFSYNSPLHF; DNA: TGCGCCATACTGGTGTTTTCCTATAATTCACCCCTCCACTTT
size: .; D: .; V: TRBV6-5; length: 14; J: TRBJ2-2; CDR3: CASQGQAYTGELFF; DNA: TGTGCCAGCCAGGGACAAGCCTACACCGGGGAGCTGTTTTTT
size: .; D: .; V: TRBV11-3; length: 14; J: TRBJ2-5; CDR3: CASSFNPGGETQYF; DNA: TGTGCCAGCAGCTTCAACCCCGGGGGAGAGACCCAGTACTTC
size: .; D: .; V: TRBV11-2; length: 15; J: TRBJ2-1; CDR3: CASSLYGSSYNEQFF; DNA: TGTGCCAGCAGCTTATATGGTAGCTCCTACAATGAGCAGTTCTTC
size: .; D: TRBD2; V: TRBV7-2; length: 15; J: TRBJ2-7; CDR3: CASSPFLAGAYEQYF; DNA: TGTGCCAGCAGCCCCTTCTTAGCGGGGGCCTACGAGCAGTACTTC
size: .; D: TRBD2; V: TRBV10-3; length: 14; J: TRBJ2-1; CDR3: CAIRAGLALDEQFF; DNA: TGTGCCATCAGGGCCGGACTAGCGTTAGATGAGCAGTTCTTC
size: few; D: TRBD2; V: TRBV7-8; length: 17; J: TRBJ2-3; CDR3: CASSSVWASGEADTQYF; DNA: TGTGCCAGCAGCTCAGTGTGGGCTAGCGGGGAAGCAGATACGCAGTATTTT
size: .; D: TRBD2; V: TRBV6-2/TRBV6-3; length: 17; J: TRBJ2-7; CDR3: CASSPGLAGGLSYEQYF; DNA: TGTGCCAGCAGTCCAGGACTAGCGGGAGGCCTCTCCTACGAGCAGTACTTC
size: few; D: TRBD1; V: TRBV6-5; length: 12; J: TRBJ1-5; CDR3: CAIQGANQPQHF; DNA: TGTGCCATACAGGGGGCGAATCAGCCCCAGCATTTT
size: .; D: .; V: TRBV7-9; length: 15; J: TRBJ2-3; CDR3: CASSLRDTSTDTQYF; DNA: TGTGCCAGCAGCTTAAGGGACACTAGCACAGATACGCAGTATTTT
size: .; D: TRBD1; V: TRBV19; length: 13; J: TRBJ1-2; CDR3: CASSSQGVAGYTF; DNA: TGTGCCAGTAGTAGCCAGGGGGTCGCTGGCTACACCTTC
size: .; D: .; V: TRBV5-1; length: 15; J: TRBJ2-7; CDR3: CASSVGTAGIYEQYF; DNA: TGCGCCAGCAGCGTCGGGACAGCGGGCATCTACGAGCAGTACTTC
size: few; D: .; V: TRBV19; length: 13; J: TRBJ2-5; CDR3: CASSIRQQETQYF; DNA: TGTGCCAGTAGTATTCGACAGCAAGAGACCCAGTACTTC
size: .; D: TRBD1; V: TRBV24-1; length: 15; J: TRBJ2-1; CDR3: CATSDFGTGVNEQFF; DNA: TGTGCCACCAGTGATTTCGGGACAGGTGTCAATGAGCAGTTCTTC
size: .; D: .; V: TRBV7-3; length: 14; J: TRBJ1-1; CDR3: CASSSGATNTEAFF; DNA: TGTGCCAGCAGCTCAGGGGCAACGAACACTGAAGCTTTCTTT
size: .; D: TRBD1; V: TRBV2; length: 13; J: TRBJ2-4; CDR3: CATGPGDRNIQYF; DNA: TGTGCCACTGGGCCCGGGGACAGAAACATTCAGTACTTC
size: .; D: .; V: TRBV7-9; length: 13; J: TRBJ2-1; CDR3: CASSLNADNEQFF; DNA: TGTGCCAGCAGCTTAAACGCGGACAATGAGCAGTTCTTC
size: .; D: TRBD2; V: TRBV9; length: 17; J: TRBJ2-2; CDR3: CASSQTGTRGNTGELFF; DNA: TGTGCCAGCAGCCAGACCGGGACTAGAGGGAACACCGGGGAGCTGTTTTTT
size: few; D: .; V: TRBV5-6; length: 15; J: TRBJ1-1; CDR3: CASSLGPKRGTEAFF; DNA: TGTGCCAGCAGCTTGGGTCCGAAGCGGGGCACTGAAGCTTTCTTT
size: .; D: TRBD2; V: TRBV18; length: 16; J: TRBJ2-3; CDR3: CASSPDTAGSTDTQYF; DNA: TGTGCCAGCTCACCGGACACAGCGGGGTCCACAGATACGCAGTATTTT
size: .; D: TRBD1; V: TRBV5-4; length: 13; J: TRBJ1-2; CDR3: CASSDRDQYGYTF; DNA: TGTGCCAGCAGCGACAGGGATCAGTATGGCTACACCTTC
size: .; D: .; V: TRBV7-3; length: 14; J: TRBJ1-1; CDR3: CASSLEQMNTEAFF; DNA: TGTGCCAGCAGCTTAGAACAAATGAACACTGAAGCTTTCTTT
size: once; D: TRBD1; V: TRBV18; length: 19; J: TRBJ2-6; CDR3: CASSLTPGQGATGANVLTF; DNA: TGTGCCAGCTCACTGACTCCGGGACAGGGGGCGACTGGGGCCAACGTCCTGACTTTC
size: .; D: TRBD1; V: TRBV15; length: 16; J: TRBJ1-2; CDR3: CATSRWGQGANYGYTF; DNA: TGTGCCACCAGCAGATGGGGACAGGGGGCGAACTATGGCTACACCTTC
size: .; D: .; V: TRBV6-5; length: 15; J: TRBJ1-4; CDR3: CASSYSRQGREKLFF; DNA: TGTGCCAGCAGTTACTCGAGGCAGGGCCGTGAAAAACTGTTTTTT
size: few; D: .; V: TRBV13; length: 15; J: TRBJ2-1; CDR3: CASSLGGRSYNEQFF; DNA: TGTGCCAGCAGCTTAGGGGGCCGCTCCTACAATGAGCAGTTCTTC
size: .; D: .; V: TRBV5-5; length: 14; J: TRBJ2-7; CDR3: CASSPPGLGYEQYF; DNA: TGTGCCAGCAGCCCCCCGGGACTTGGTTACGAGCAGTACTTC
size: .; D: .; V: TRBV6-6; length: 13; J: TRBJ1-1; CDR3: CASSYLGVYEAFF; DNA: TGTGCCAGCAGTTACCTGGGAGTGTATGAAGCTTTCTTT
size: once; D: TRBD1; V: TRBV15; length: 15; J: TRBJ1-2; CDR3: CATSRDQGAVYGYTF; DNA: TGTGCCACCAGCAGAGATCAGGGGGCGGTCTATGGCTACACCTTC
size: .; D: TRBD1; V: TRBV28; length: 14; J: TRBJ2-7; CDR3: CASRADRGSYEQYF; DNA: TGTGCCAGCAGGGCCGACAGGGGGTCCTACGAGCAGTACTTC
size: once; D: TRBD2; V: TRBV5-1; length: 16; J: TRBJ2-1; CDR3: CASSLGLAGSLNEQFF; DNA: TGCGCCAGCAGCTTAGGACTAGCGGGGTCCTTGAATGAGCAGTTCTTC